These 27 T cell receptor beta chains originate from one sample sequenced in a study of technical replicates of blood from a few donors. Produced via immunoSEQ multiplex PCR; TCRdb's table is partial and in-frame only. Altogether some 87,000 clones are present, 95% to 98% being singletons, with the ten largest covering about 0.34%. Sequenced: T cells isolated from PBMCs. The receptors derive from a human donor in good health.

The V and J genes are TRBV15 and TRBJ2-7; 10 bases are shared with TRBD2. The CDR3 is 15 residues long. Germline V gene data show CDR1 as LNHNV and CDR2 as YYDKDF (reference sequence). V trimming: 0 bases; J trimming: 3 bases; junction bases outside the gene matches: 2. This CDR3 is CATSREAGGYYEQYF. For the CDR3, the DNA is TGTGCCACCAGCAGAGAAGCGGGAGGGTACTACGAGCAGTACTTC.

The genes are TRBV5-1 and TRBJ2-2; D may be TRBD1 (5 bases). Trimming shortened V by 1 base and J by 7 bases, and 14 bases separated the two germline ends. Germline V lookup: CDR1 SGHRS, CDR2 YFSETQ. The CDR3 loop spans 15 amino acids. CDR3 residues: CASSLTQGGNGELFF. In DNA, the CDR3 is TGCGCCAGCAGCTTGACGCAGGGCGGTAACGGGGAGCTGTTTTTT.

The chain uses TRBV5-4 and TRBJ2-7; TRBD2 matches 8 bases. Germline-derived CDR1 and CDR2 are SGHNT and YYREEE (reference sequence). Unmatched junction bases numbered 11, after V lost 6 bases and J lost 3 bases. CDR3 length: 15 amino acids. CDR3 sequence: CASNLAGGVDYEQYF. The CDR3 nucleotides read TGTGCCAGCAACCTGGCGGGGGGAGTAGACTACGAGCAGTACTTC.

The V call is TRBV28, the J call TRBJ2-3; 9 nucleotides agree with TRBD2. V lost 5 bases, J lost 7 bases, and 13 bases stayed unmatched. The CDR3 spans 16 residues. Germline assignment: CDR1 MDHEN and CDR2 SYDVKM. For the CDR3, the DNA is TGTGCCAGCAGTACCAGACTAGCGGCCAGAGGTAATACGCAGTATTTT. Translated, it gives CASSTRLAARGNTQYF.

The chain carries TRBV2 and TRBJ2-2; 9 nucleotides line up with TRBD1. The CDR3 length is 14 residues. Trimming cost V 6 bases and J 4 bases; bases outside gene matches: 3. The V gene's germline CDR1 is SNHLY and CDR2 FYNNEI. CDR3 nucleotides: TGTGCCAGCAGAGGGGACAGGGCCACCGGGGAGCTGTTTTTT. Its translation: CASRGDRATGELFF.

The V gene is TRBV5-1, the J gene TRBJ2-5, with D tentatively TRBD1 (6 bases). The ends were cut back, 4 bases at V and 0 bases at J, with 7 bases in the middle. Germline V gene data show CDR1 as SGHRS and CDR2 as YFSETQ. This CDR3 has 13 amino acids. The chain's CDR3 is CASSRDNQETQYF. The CDR3 bases are TGCGCCAGCAGCAGGGACAACCAAGAGACCCAGTACTTC.

The V gene is TRBV5-5, the J gene TRBJ1-5, with TRBD1 as a possible D gene (5 bases). Germline lookup yields CDR1 SGHKS and CDR2 YYEKEE (reference sequence). The CDR3 has 15 residues. Between the trimmed V and J ends, which lost 4 bases and 5 bases, there was a span of 16 bases. The CDR3 DNA reads TGTGCCAGCAGCCCGGGAGGCAGGGCAGATCAGCCCCAGCATTTT. It specifies CASSPGGRADQPQHF. The full variable domain, in which reference TRBV5-5 and TRBJ1-5 provide the parts outside the CDR3, is DAGVTQSPTHLIKTRGQQVTLRCSPISGHKSVSWYQQVLGQGPQFIFQYYEKEERGRGNFPDRFSARQFPNYSSELNVNALLLGDSALYLCASSPGGRADQPQHFGDGTRLSIL.

This clone was seen just once. This rearrangement joins TRBV19 to TRBJ1-5; D is perhaps TRBD1 (6 bases). This CDR3 has 12 residues. The V gene's germline CDR1 is LNHDA and CDR2 SQIVND (reference sequence). V was pared by 11 bases and J by 3 bases, with 11 bases between. The CDR3 bases are TGTGCCGTGAGGACAGCCAATCAGCCCCAGCATTTT. Amino acids: CAVRTANQPQHF.

The rearrangement uses TRBV7-9 and TRBJ2-1, with unresolved D. The V gene lost 2 bases and the J gene lost 6 bases, with 5 bases spanning the gap. Germline CDR1 and CDR2: SEHNR and FQNEAQ (reference sequence). CDR3 length equals 12 residues. The CDR3 DNA is TGTGCCAGCAGCTTATCAGGCAATGAGCAGTTCTTC. Protein: CASSLSGNEQFF.

There are a few counts of this clone. The V call is TRBV19, the J call TRBJ2-4; 11 bases fit TRBD2. Trimming at V came to 3 bases and at J to 3 bases, leaving 4 bases not matched to a gene. This CDR3 is 16 amino acids long. The germline gives CDR1 LNHDA, CDR2 SQIVND (reference sequence). The CDR3 nucleotides are TGTGCCAGTAGTATCGTAGCGGGAGGGGACAAAAACATTCAGTACTTC. Translating gives CASSIVAGGDKNIQYF.

The chain employs TRBV19 and TRBJ1-2, with a weak D call TRBD1 (6 bases). The V end lost 5 bases, the J end lost 1 base, and 14 bases lay between the germline ends. The CDR3 runs to 15 residues. Germline V CDR1 and CDR2: LNHDA, SQIVND (reference sequence). DNA of the CDR3: TGTGCCAGTAGTGTCCGGACAGCCTTTAACTATGGCTACACCTTC. Its translation is CASSVRTAFNYGYTF.

In its sample, this clone was seen once. This chain uses TRBV19 with TRBJ2-2; 7 bases agree with TRBD2. CDR1 is LNHDA, CDR2 SQIVND, per germline (reference sequence). Trimming removed 5 bases from V and 3 bases from J; junction bases left unmatched: 6. CDR3 length equals 15 residues. The CDR3 sequence: CASSFVAGDTGELFF. As DNA, the CDR3 is TGTGCCAGTAGTTTCGTGGCGGGGGACACCGGGGAGCTGTTTTTT.

The gene calls are TRBV7-6 and TRBJ2-7, with a tentative D call TRBD1 (5 bases). The V gene lost 1 base and the J gene lost 1 base, with 14 bases spanning the gap. The CDR3 totals 16 residues. The germline CDR1 and CDR2 sequences are SGHVS and FNYEAQ. The CDR3 DNA reads as TGTGCCAGCAGCTTAGTAATTGACAGCGAATCCTACGAGCAGTACTTC. Amino acid sequence: CASSLVIDSESYEQYF.

The chain carries TRBV27 and TRBJ2-7; TRBD2 matches 7 bases. V was pared by 4 bases and J by 2 bases, with 2 bases of the junction left unmatched. The CDR3 sequence is 13 residues long. Germline V gives CDR1 MNHEY, CDR2 SMNVEV (reference sequence). CDR3 sequence: CASSYGGAYEQYF. The CDR3 bases are TGTGCCAGCAGTTATGGGGGGGCCTACGAGCAGTACTTC.

This chain uses TRBV5-1 with TRBJ2-2, with D maybe TRBD2 (6 bases). V lost 4 bases and J 0 bases, leaving 16 bases between the germline ends. This CDR3 comprises 17 residues. CDR1 and CDR2 (germline): SGHRS, YFSETQ. CDR3 coding DNA: TGCGCCAGCAGCAAGGACTATCCGGCTGCGAACACCGGGGAGCTGTTTTTT. This sequence encodes CASSKDYPAANTGELFF.

The rearrangement links TRBV10-3 to TRBJ2-1, with 7 bases identical to TRBD2. The CDR3 is 15 amino acids. Trimming at V came to 6 bases and at J to 7 bases, leaving 12 bases not matched to a gene. From germline, CDR1 is ENHRY and CDR2 SYGVKD. CDR3 DNA sequence: TGTGCCATCAGCGTTCCGGGACTACCACTAAATGAGCAGTTCTTC. Residues: CAISVPGLPLNEQFF.

The chain has TRBV28 and TRBJ2-1; 10 positions match TRBD2. From germline, CDR1 is MDHEN and CDR2 SYDVKM. The junction had 0 bases not matched to a gene; V was cut back by 2 bases and J by 2 bases. CDR3 length: 15 residues. The CDR3 protein is CASSLTSGAYNEQFF. The CDR3 nucleotides are TGTGCCAGCAGTTTAACTAGCGGGGCCTACAATGAGCAGTTCTTC.

This rearrangement joins TRBV19 to TRBJ2-7, with unresolved D. The V end was cut by 0 bases, the J end by 3 bases, with 12 bases between. In germline, CDR1 is LNHDA, CDR2 SQIVND (reference sequence). This CDR3 region has 15 residues. The CDR3 spells CASSIDPRPVYEQYF. In DNA, the CDR3 is TGTGCCAGTAGTATAGATCCTAGACCGGTCTACGAGCAGTACTTC.

This sequence joins TRBV9 and TRBJ2-7; D call uncertain. The germline V gene encodes CDR1 SGDLS and CDR2 YYNGEE. Trimming took 4 bases from V and 7 from J, leaving 15 bases between them. The CDR3 contains 13 residues. The CDR3, as DNA: TGTGCCAGCAGCCCGTTCGTGGGCTCGGAGCAGTACTTC. This encodes CASSPFVGSEQYF.

This chain connects TRBV5-1 to TRBJ1-1, with D maybe TRBD1 (6 bases). The germline CDR1 and CDR2 sequences are SGHRS and YFSETQ. V was pared by 7 bases and J by 4 bases, with 14 bases between. The length of the CDR3 is 13 residues. CDR3 protein: CASALRGGTEAFF. The CDR3 DNA follows: TGCGCCAGCGCCTTGAGGGGGGGCACTGAAGCTTTCTTT.

CDR3 coding DNA: TGTGCCAGCAGCAACTCCCAGGGAAACACCGGGGAGCTGTTTTTT. This encodes CASSNSQGNTGELFF. The chain uses TRBV21-1 and TRBJ2-2; the table calls TRBD1, which could not be checked here. TRBV21-1 is deemed a pseudogene. The CDR3 length is 15 residues.

This chain connects TRBV5-1 to TRBJ2-3; D is unresolved. CDR3 length: 15 residues. Per germline, CDR1 SGHRS and CDR2 YFSETQ. V was trimmed by 4 bases and J by 2 bases, leaving 14 bases between them. The CDR3 region has the DNA TGCGCCAGCAGCCCAACAGTTTTCCCCACAGATACGCAGTATTTT. It encodes CASSPTVFPTDTQYF.

The chain employs TRBV29-1 and TRBJ2-3; D remains unclear. Germline V gene data show CDR1 as SQVTM and CDR2 as ANQGSEA. The CDR3 runs to 15 residues. V was shortened by 3 bases and J by 0 bases, with 13 bases between the two germline ends. CDR3 nucleotides: TGCAGCGTTGAGCAAAGACATACTAGCACAGATACGCAGTATTTT. Protein: CSVEQRHTSTDTQYF.

The V call is TRBV2, the J call TRBJ1-1, with D possibly TRBD1 on 6 matching bases. The CDR3 has 15 amino acids. CDR1 and CDR2 (germline): SNHLY, FYNNEI. V was clipped by 8 bases and J by 4 bases, with 20 bases between them. The CDR3 loop is CASLPRPGRGTEAFF. In DNA, the CDR3 is TGTGCCAGCCTTCCCCGGCCTGGCAGGGGCACTGAAGCTTTCTTT.

This clone was seen just once. This chain links TRBV18 with TRBJ1-4; D unclear. The germline V gene has CDR1 KGHSH and CDR2 LQKENI. V lost 3 bases and J lost 0, with 11 bases in between. The CDR3 has 16 residues. CDR3 amino acids: CASSPNTIATNEKLFF. The DNA for the CDR3 is TGTGCCAGCTCACCTAACACAATTGCAACTAATGAAAAACTGTTTTTT.

V gene TRBV5-1 combines with J gene TRBJ1-1, with 7 bases fitting TRBD1. CDR3 length: 14 amino acids. V shed 0 bases, J shed 8 bases, and the junction held 7 bases outside the gene matches. Germline V gene lookup returns CDR1 SGHRS and CDR2 YFSETQ. The CDR3 DNA follows: TGCGCCAGCAGCTTGGAGACGGGGACAGCCGAAGCTTTCTTT. Its protein product is CASSLETGTAEAFF.

V and J are TRBV27 and TRBJ1-2; D is uncertain. V gave up 4 bases and J gave up 2 bases, with 14 bases separating them. In germline, CDR1 is MNHEY, CDR2 SMNVEV (reference sequence). This CDR3 is 15 amino acids long. CDR3 DNA: TGTGCCAGCAGTTACACCGGACTAATAAACTATGGCTACACCTTC. Its protein is CASSYTGLINYGYTF.